The 15 T cell receptor beta chains below all came from one sample that was sequenced in a study of blood T cell repertoires in COVID-19. Assay: immunoSEQ multiplex PCR; the TCRdb copy retains only in-frame clones and omits some. The table records around 230,000 clones, 80% to 90% of them present only once. Sequenced material: PBMCs or T cells enriched from blood (not recorded which). Receptors were obtained from a man aged 40-49 years who had recovered from COVID-19.

This clone was observed once. The chain carries TRBV15 and TRBJ1-1; D is possibly TRBD1 (5 bases). The CDR3 totals 15 residues. Per the germline V gene, CDR1 is LNHNV and CDR2 is YYDKDF (reference sequence). Trimming shortened V by 1 base and J by 3 bases, and 12 bases separated the two germline ends. The CDR3: CATSRGGGGDTEAFF. DNA for the CDR3: TGTGCCACCAGCAGAGGGGGTGGGGGGGACACTGAAGCTTTCTTT.

This clone occurred a few times. J is TRBJ2-7 and V is TRBV6-5; D might be TRBD2 (5 bases). CDR1 is MNHEY, CDR2 SVGAGI, per germline. The CDR3 is 13 amino acids. With 6 bases removed from V and 2 bases from J, the gap between germline ends came to 11 bases. DNA of the CDR3: TGTGCCAGCAGGGACTTACTCACCTACGAGCAGTACTTC. It specifies CASRDLLTYEQYF.

This chain joins TRBV5-4 and TRBJ2-7; TRBD1 is a possible D gene (6 bases). The CDR3 contains 14 residues. V lost 1 base and J lost 6, with 14 bases in between. Germline lookup yields CDR1 SGHNT and CDR2 YYREEE (reference sequence). CDR3 bases: TGTGCCAGCAGCTTGCCAGGGGAAATTTCCGAGCAGTACTTC. Amino acid sequence: CASSLPGEISEQYF.

The chain recombines TRBV19 with TRBJ1-1, with D uncertain. Trimming shortened V by 7 bases and J by 11 bases, and 20 bases separated the two germline ends. Germline V gene data show CDR1 as LNHDA and CDR2 as SQIVND (reference sequence). This CDR3 has 13 residues. The CDR3 coding sequence is TGTGCCAGTACCGAACAAAGTGGTCTAGGCGCTTTCTTT. Its translation: CASTEQSGLGAFF.

The chain is built from TRBV2 and TRBJ2-7; D possibly corresponds to TRBD2 (6 bases). The CDR3 is 13 residues long. CDR1 is SNHLY, CDR2 FYNNEI, per germline. V was shortened by 5 bases and J by 2 bases, with 10 bases between the two germline ends. CDR3 loop: CASSLSGPYEQYF. The CDR3, as DNA: TGTGCCAGCAGTCTTAGCGGCCCCTACGAGCAGTACTTC.

The rearrangement uses TRBV6-5 and TRBJ2-7; D is perhaps TRBD2 (6 bases). Germline V CDR1 and CDR2: MNHEY, SVGAGI. Trimming removed 6 bases at V and 7 bases at J, with 19 bases between. The CDR3 is 14 amino acids. This CDR3 is CASSQEAGTWEQYF. CDR3 in DNA: TGTGCCAGCAGCCAAGAGGCCGGGACTTGGGAGCAGTACTTC.

The chain is built from TRBV4-1 and TRBJ2-1; no clear D. The CDR3 loop spans 15 amino acids. Trimming pared 4 bases from V and 0 bases from J, leaving 10 bases between. Germline lookup yields CDR1 MGHRA and CDR2 YSYEKL. CDR3 nucleotides: TGCGCCAGCAGCCTCAGGTCCGACTCCTACAATGAGCAGTTCTTC. Amino acids: CASSLRSDSYNEQFF.

This rearrangement joins TRBV24-1 to TRBJ1-1; perhaps TRBD1 as D (5 bases). V lost 10 bases and J 3 bases, leaving 11 bases between the germline ends. Germline V gives CDR1 KGHDR, CDR2 SFDVKD. The CDR3 is 12 residues long. DNA for the CDR3: TGTGCCACTTTGTGGGGGGACACTGAAGCTTTCTTT. Its translation: CATLWGDTEAFF.

The chain combines TRBV5-1 with TRBJ2-7, with 10 nucleotides matching TRBD2. Germline CDR1 is SGHRS and CDR2 is YFSETQ. This CDR3 is built from 15 residues. The V and J ends lost 1 base and 7 bases, in that order; junction bases with no gene match: 8. The CDR3 region is CASSLFLAGAGEQYF. CDR3 DNA sequence: TGCGCCAGCAGCTTGTTCCTAGCGGGGGCCGGGGAGCAGTACTTC.

V and J are TRBV20-1 and TRBJ1-2; no clear D gene. V lost 8 bases and J 4 bases, leaving 11 bases between the germline ends. Germline V gene lookup returns CDR1 DFQATT and CDR2 SNEGSKA (reference sequence). The CDR3 is 11 amino acids. The CDR3 loop is CSPYLSYGYTF. The CDR3, as DNA: TGCAGTCCCTACCTGAGCTATGGCTACACCTTC.

The chain couples TRBV2 to TRBJ2-1; 8 bases agree with TRBD1. CDR3 length equals 15 residues. The trim removed 4 bases at V and 5 bases at J, leaving 7 bases unmatched. Germline CDR1 and CDR2: SNHLY and FYNNEI. CDR3 in amino acids: CASSGRQGINNEQFF. CDR3 in DNA: TGTGCCAGCAGTGGTCGACAGGGGATCAACAATGAGCAGTTCTTC.

This clone was counted only a few times. V gene TRBV4-1 combines with J gene TRBJ2-7; D is unclear. The germline V gene encodes CDR1 MGHRA and CDR2 YSYEKL. V was pared by 1 base and J by 1 base, with 11 bases between. The CDR3 consists of 15 residues. This chain's CDR3 is CASSQVVIYSYEQYF. The CDR3 DNA follows: TGCGCCAGCAGCCAAGTTGTGATCTATTCCTACGAGCAGTACTTC.

This chain joins TRBV29-1 and TRBJ2-7, with D hard to call. This CDR3 has 13 amino acids. Germline lookup yields CDR1 SQVTM and CDR2 ANQGSEA. V was shortened by 4 bases and J by 1 base, with 11 bases between the two germline ends. In nucleotides, the CDR3 is TGCAGCGTTGGCCGAGGTTATTCCTACGAGCAGTACTTC. Encoded protein: CSVGRGYSYEQYF.

With regard to this clone: The sample carries other DNA sequences with the same CDR3. The chain couples TRBV5-1 to TRBJ2-2; 9 bases are shared with TRBD1. CDR3 length: 14 amino acids. Germline loops: CDR1 SGHRS, CDR2 YFSETQ. V gave up 4 bases and J gave up 4 bases; unmatched junction bases: 2. The CDR3 DNA reads TGCGCCAGCAGCGGGACAGGGTTCACCGGGGAGCTGTTTTTT. Its protein product is CASSGTGFTGELFF.

V is TRBV27 and J is TRBJ1-6, with TRBD1 matching 10 bases. The CDR3 sequence is 15 residues long. V shed 7 bases, J shed 9 bases, and the junction held 9 bases outside the gene matches. CDR1 and CDR2 (germline): MNHEY, SMNVEV (reference sequence). The CDR3 sequence: CASTSPDRGSSPLHF. In DNA form, the CDR3 reads TGTGCCAGCACCTCACCGGACAGGGGGAGTTCACCCCTCCACTTT.